This paragraph covers one T cell receptor beta chain sequence. Its antigen remains unidentified. The sample is drawn from a study of T cell responses to AZD1222 COVID-19 vaccine. V was clipped by 5 bases and J by 4 bases; unmatched bases: 5. The CDR3 contains 16 residues. Looked up from germline, CDR1 is SGHTA and CDR2 is FQGNSA. Method: immunoSEQ multiplex PCR; TCRdb's copy keeps in-frame clones and lacks some. The sample shows 100,000 to 150,000 clones, roughly 89% of them seen only once. Study conclusions and caveats: Repertoire collection took place solely once the T cell response had peaked.

The chain carries TRBV7-2 and TRBJ1-4; 12 nucleotides line up with TRBD1. The source is an adult in good health. This sample comprised peripheral blood, obtained on day 0 of MenACWY control vaccination. The CDR3 region is CASSPGTGGYNEKLFF. The CDR3 coding sequence is TGTGCCAGCAGCCCCGGGACAGGGGGCTATAATGAAAAACTGTTTTTT.